These T cell receptor beta chains were read from a single sample in a study of T cell responses to AZD1222 COVID-19 vaccine. The protocol was immunoSEQ multiplex PCR, while the TCRdb copy is restricted to in-frame clones and leaves out a portion. The data show around 99,000 clones, more than 90% seen once. Sequences were derived from peripheral blood, sampled on day 0 of AZD1222 vaccination. The receptors stem from an adult in good health. Each CDR3 is given with its conserved first and last residue. The D gene is left open where the match is weak. Not all rows give a size; the values are once, few, many and, for expanded clones, a class.

CDR3aa: CASSLSPGLTVDEKLFF; CDR3nt: TGTGCCAGCTCACTATCTCCGGGACTTACAGTGGATGAAAAACTGTTTTTT; d_gene: NA; abundance: NA; v_gene: TRBV18; j_gene: TRBJ1-4
CDR3aa: CASSLEMGQVHSNQPQHF; CDR3nt: TGTGCCAGCAGCTTAGAGATGGGACAGGTGCATAGCAATCAGCCCCAGCATTTT; d_gene: TRBD1; abundance: NA; v_gene: TRBV7-8; j_gene: TRBJ1-5
CDR3aa: CASSDRESTEAFF; CDR3nt: TGTGCCAGCAGTGACAGGGAAAGCACTGAAGCTTTCTTT; d_gene: NA; abundance: many; v_gene: TRBV6-1; j_gene: TRBJ1-1
CDR3aa: CASSLVAGGPNEQYF; CDR3nt: TGCGCCAGCAGCTTGGTAGCGGGAGGGCCGAACGAGCAGTACTTC; d_gene: TRBD2; abundance: once; v_gene: TRBV5-1; j_gene: TRBJ2-7
CDR3aa: CASSSYQRITEAFF; CDR3nt: TGTGCCAGCAGCTCCTACCAGAGGATCACTGAAGCTTTCTTT; d_gene: NA; abundance: NA; v_gene: TRBV7-2; j_gene: TRBJ1-1
CDR3aa: CASSLGGGQPQHF; CDR3nt: TGTGCCAGCAGTTTAGGCGGGGGTCAGCCCCAGCATTTT; d_gene: NA; abundance: once; v_gene: TRBV12-3/TRBV12-4; j_gene: TRBJ1-5
CDR3aa: CASSPRFRDTNEKLFF; CDR3nt: TGTGCCAGCAGCCCTCGATTTAGAGACACTAATGAAAAACTGTTTTTT; d_gene: NA; abundance: NA; v_gene: TRBV6-2/TRBV6-3; j_gene: TRBJ1-4
CDR3aa: CASSPWTDGGYTF; CDR3nt: TGTGCCAGCAGCCCTTGGACAGACGGGGGCTACACCTTC; d_gene: NA; abundance: few; v_gene: TRBV7-9; j_gene: TRBJ1-2
CDR3aa: CASSERTGNYGYTF; CDR3nt: TGTGCCAGCAGTGAACGGACAGGGAACTATGGCTACACCTTC; d_gene: TRBD1; abundance: NA; v_gene: TRBV6-1; j_gene: TRBJ1-2
CDR3aa: CASSPIRGITGNTIYF; CDR3nt: TGTGCCAGCAGCCCTATCAGGGGGATTACTGGAAACACCATATATTTT; d_gene: TRBD1; abundance: NA; v_gene: TRBV7-8; j_gene: TRBJ1-3
CDR3aa: CASSLSTGGANGYTF; CDR3nt: TGTGCCAGCAGCTTATCGACAGGGGGCGCGAATGGCTACACCTTC; d_gene: TRBD1; abundance: NA; v_gene: TRBV7-8; j_gene: TRBJ1-2
CDR3aa: CASSTGTGIGYGYTF; CDR3nt: TGTGCCAGCAGCACCGGGACAGGGATTGGCTATGGCTACACCTTC; d_gene: TRBD1; abundance: NA; v_gene: TRBV7-2; j_gene: TRBJ1-2
CDR3aa: CASSLLYTGNYEQYF; CDR3nt: TGTGCCAGCAGCTTGCTTTATACAGGGAACTACGAGCAGTACTTC; d_gene: NA; abundance: NA; v_gene: TRBV5-8; j_gene: TRBJ2-7
CDR3aa: CASRDGGGDYGYTF; CDR3nt: TGTGCCAGTAGGGACGGAGGCGGCGACTATGGCTACACCTTC; d_gene: NA; abundance: NA; v_gene: TRBV19; j_gene: TRBJ1-2
CDR3aa: CASLGSQETQYF; CDR3nt: TGTGCCAGTTTAGGCAGCCAAGAGACCCAGTACTTC; d_gene: NA; abundance: NA; v_gene: TRBV19; j_gene: TRBJ2-5
CDR3aa: CASSLRDYNNEQFF; CDR3nt: TGTGCCAGCAGCTTACGGGACTACAACAATGAGCAGTTCTTC; d_gene: TRBD2; abundance: NA; v_gene: TRBV7-9; j_gene: TRBJ2-1
CDR3aa: CASSPRGEQYF; CDR3nt: TGTGCCAGCAGCCCTCGGGGGGAGCAGTACTTC; d_gene: NA; abundance: NA; v_gene: TRBV7-3; j_gene: TRBJ2-7
CDR3aa: CASSLAQGVSGYTF; CDR3nt: TGTGCCAGCAGCTTAGCCCAGGGGGTGAGTGGCTACACCTTC; d_gene: TRBD1; abundance: NA; v_gene: TRBV11-2; j_gene: TRBJ1-2
CDR3aa: CSVVRPCDQPQHF; CDR3nt: TGCAGCGTTGTACGGCCGTGCGATCAGCCCCAGCATTTT; d_gene: NA; abundance: NA; v_gene: TRBV29-1; j_gene: TRBJ1-5
CDR3aa: CASSQTGRGPYGYTF; CDR3nt: TGTGCCAGCAGCCAGACGGGCAGGGGGCCCTATGGCTACACCTTC; d_gene: TRBD1; abundance: NA; v_gene: TRBV14; j_gene: TRBJ1-2
CDR3aa: CASSVGEDTQYF; CDR3nt: TGTGCCAGCAGCGTGGGTGAAGATACGCAGTATTTT; d_gene: NA; abundance: NA; v_gene: TRBV9; j_gene: TRBJ2-3
CDR3aa: CASSEQARSGANVLTF; CDR3nt: TGTGCCAGCAGTGAGCAGGCACGCTCTGGGGCCAACGTCCTGACTTTC; d_gene: NA; abundance: few; v_gene: TRBV6-4; j_gene: TRBJ2-6
CDR3aa: CASTSGPNTEAFF; CDR3nt: TGTGCCAGCACCTCCGGGCCGAACACTGAAGCTTTCTTT; d_gene: NA; abundance: NA; v_gene: TRBV12-3/TRBV12-4; j_gene: TRBJ1-1
CDR3aa: CASSPGQDSSPLHF; CDR3nt: TGTGCCAGCAGCCCGGGACAGGATTCTTCACCCCTCCACTTT; d_gene: TRBD1; abundance: NA; v_gene: TRBV3-1/TRBV3-2; j_gene: TRBJ1-6
CDR3aa: CASSPGTSGIFF; CDR3nt: TGTGCCAGCAGCCCGGGGACTAGCGGGATTTTCTTC; d_gene: TRBD2; abundance: once; v_gene: TRBV6-2/TRBV6-3; j_gene: TRBJ2-1
CDR3aa: CASSLGQKGNSPLHF; CDR3nt: TGTGCCAGCAGCTTGGGGCAAAAAGGCAATTCACCCCTCCACTTT; d_gene: NA; abundance: once; v_gene: TRBV5-7; j_gene: TRBJ1-6
CDR3aa: CASSLAGGNQPQHF; CDR3nt: TGTGCCAGCAGCTTAGCAGGGGGCAATCAGCCCCAGCATTTT; d_gene: NA; abundance: NA; v_gene: TRBV7-9; j_gene: TRBJ1-5
CDR3aa: CASSYSGPSNQPQHF; CDR3nt: TGTGCCAGCAGTTATTCTGGGCCTAGCAATCAGCCCCAGCATTTT; d_gene: NA; abundance: NA; v_gene: TRBV6-5; j_gene: TRBJ1-5
CDR3aa: CASSADRDGSSGANVLTF; CDR3nt: TGTGCCAGTAGTGCGGACCGGGACGGGAGCTCTGGGGCCAACGTCCTGACTTTC; d_gene: NA; abundance: NA; v_gene: TRBV19; j_gene: TRBJ2-6
CDR3aa: CAISEESGGVSDTQYF; CDR3nt: TGTGCCATCAGTGAAGAAAGCGGAGGGGTTTCCGATACGCAGTATTTT; d_gene: NA; abundance: NA; v_gene: TRBV10-3; j_gene: TRBJ2-3
CDR3aa: CASSHWDDTGELFF; CDR3nt: TGTGCCAGCAGCCACTGGGACGACACCGGGGAGCTGTTTTTT; d_gene: NA; abundance: NA; v_gene: TRBV3-1/TRBV3-2; j_gene: TRBJ2-2
CDR3aa: CASSSTGNYGYTF; CDR3nt: TGTGCCAGCAGTTCAACCGGGAACTATGGCTACACCTTC; d_gene: NA; abundance: NA; v_gene: TRBV6-4; j_gene: TRBJ1-2
CDR3aa: CASSVGVGGHSNQPQHF; CDR3nt: TGTGCCAGCAGCGTAGGGGTAGGGGGCCATAGCAATCAGCCCCAGCATTTT; d_gene: TRBD1; abundance: NA; v_gene: TRBV9; j_gene: TRBJ1-5
CDR3aa: CASSLTESYEQYF; CDR3nt: TGCGCCAGCAGCTTAACAGAATCCTACGAGCAGTACTTC; d_gene: NA; abundance: NA; v_gene: TRBV5-1; j_gene: TRBJ2-7
CDR3aa: CASSPPGTIISGNTIYF; CDR3nt: TGTGCCAGCAGCCCCCCCGGGACGATTATCTCTGGAAACACCATATATTTT; d_gene: NA; abundance: NA; v_gene: TRBV9; j_gene: TRBJ1-3
CDR3aa: CASRATVAYGYTF; CDR3nt: TGTGCCAGCAGGGCGACAGTCGCCTATGGCTACACCTTC; d_gene: NA; abundance: NA; v_gene: TRBV12-3/TRBV12-4; j_gene: TRBJ1-2
CDR3aa: CASSLRTGARNTGELFF; CDR3nt: TGTGCCAGCAGCTTAAGGACAGGGGCCCGAAACACCGGGGAGCTGTTTTTT; d_gene: TRBD1; abundance: NA; v_gene: TRBV5-6; j_gene: TRBJ2-2
CDR3aa: CASSVVTGGSDEQFF; CDR3nt: TGTGCCAGCAGCGTAGTCACAGGGGGCTCCGATGAGCAGTTCTTC; d_gene: TRBD1; abundance: NA; v_gene: TRBV9; j_gene: TRBJ2-1
CDR3aa: CASSHGTLLRGYTF; CDR3nt: TGTGCCAGCAGCCACGGGACTCTTTTGAGGGGCTACACCTTC; d_gene: NA; abundance: NA; v_gene: TRBV6-5; j_gene: TRBJ1-2
CDR3aa: CASSPRPDRARTEAFF; CDR3nt: TGTGCCAGTAGCCCGAGGCCAGACAGGGCTAGGACTGAAGCTTTCTTT; d_gene: TRBD1; abundance: NA; v_gene: TRBV19; j_gene: TRBJ1-1
CDR3aa: CASSLNRGANQPQHF; CDR3nt: TGTGCCAGCAGTCTAAATCGGGGGGCAAATCAGCCCCAGCATTTT; d_gene: NA; abundance: NA; v_gene: TRBV27; j_gene: TRBJ1-5